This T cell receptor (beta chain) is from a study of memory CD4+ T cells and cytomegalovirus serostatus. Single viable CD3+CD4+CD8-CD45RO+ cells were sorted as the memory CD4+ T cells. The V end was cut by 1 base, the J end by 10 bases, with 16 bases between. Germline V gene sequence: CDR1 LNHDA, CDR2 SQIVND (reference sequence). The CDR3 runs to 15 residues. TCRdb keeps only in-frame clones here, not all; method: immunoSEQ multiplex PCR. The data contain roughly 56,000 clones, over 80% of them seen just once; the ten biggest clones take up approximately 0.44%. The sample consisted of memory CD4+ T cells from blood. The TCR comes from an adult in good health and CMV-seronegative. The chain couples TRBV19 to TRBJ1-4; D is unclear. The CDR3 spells CASSIVESLGGKLFF. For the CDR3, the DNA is TGTGCCAGTAGTATAGTAGAGTCCCTGGGAGGAAAACTGTTTTTT.